This T cell receptor (beta chain) was identified in a study of shared clonotypes between healthy human individuals. The study's findings and limits: The naive CD4 repertoires of several donors were compared, and about 5% of clonotypes were shared.

V dropped 2 bases and J dropped 3 bases, with 17 bases sitting between them. Germline V gene lookup returns CDR1 SGHVS and CDR2 FQNEAQ. This CDR3 region has 16 residues. The data were produced by immunoSEQ multiplex PCR, yet TCRdb's version contains in-frame clones alone and is incomplete. The sample has approximately 1.1 million clones, around three quarters seen once. This clone was detected once. As yet, its antigen is unknown. Naive CD4+ cells were CD45RA-selected; the remaining cells were memory. This TCR was recovered from a young man in good health. Some clones in this sample may be carry-over from other donors' samples. The material sequenced was memory CD4+ T cells from PBMCs. The subset: CD45RA-negative fraction. This sequence joins TRBV7-8 and TRBJ2-7; D may match TRBD1 or TRBD2 (5 bases each). The CDR3 nucleotides are TGTGCCAGCAGCTTACGGGATGGGGGTCCCTACTACGAGCAGTACTTC. This encodes CASSLRDGGPYYEQYF.